This T cell receptor beta chain was sequenced during a study of cytomegalovirus exposure and HLA in healthy donors. About the research overall: Genetic ancestry analysis placed about 80% of the roughly 400 donors that were genotyped in the Caucasian-associated cluster.

Note on this clone: Its antigen is still unknown.

The CDR3 is made up of 14 amino acids. Trimming left V 4 bases short and J 6 bases short, with 13 bases between. The germline CDR1 and CDR2 sequences are SGHDT and YYEEEE. Study results and limitations: Immune exposure information comprised only CMV serostatus. An analysis that was carried out later associated 15,000 to 20,000 TCR beta sequences with HLA alleles at 0.05 false discovery rate.

Primers: 60 Vbeta forward and 13 Jbeta reverse. TCRdb keeps only in-frame clones here, not all; method: immunoSEQ multiplex PCR. The table has more than 80,000 clones, around four fifths seen once. The clonotype originates from a man aged 50 to 60 in good health and CMV-seronegative. The sample comprised PBMCs. The chain recombines TRBV5-6 with TRBJ2-2; D gene ambiguous. The CDR3 DNA sequence: TGTGCCAGCAGCCCTCAGTGGTCCCCCGGGGAGCTGTTTTTT. Protein sequence: CASSPQWSPGELFF.